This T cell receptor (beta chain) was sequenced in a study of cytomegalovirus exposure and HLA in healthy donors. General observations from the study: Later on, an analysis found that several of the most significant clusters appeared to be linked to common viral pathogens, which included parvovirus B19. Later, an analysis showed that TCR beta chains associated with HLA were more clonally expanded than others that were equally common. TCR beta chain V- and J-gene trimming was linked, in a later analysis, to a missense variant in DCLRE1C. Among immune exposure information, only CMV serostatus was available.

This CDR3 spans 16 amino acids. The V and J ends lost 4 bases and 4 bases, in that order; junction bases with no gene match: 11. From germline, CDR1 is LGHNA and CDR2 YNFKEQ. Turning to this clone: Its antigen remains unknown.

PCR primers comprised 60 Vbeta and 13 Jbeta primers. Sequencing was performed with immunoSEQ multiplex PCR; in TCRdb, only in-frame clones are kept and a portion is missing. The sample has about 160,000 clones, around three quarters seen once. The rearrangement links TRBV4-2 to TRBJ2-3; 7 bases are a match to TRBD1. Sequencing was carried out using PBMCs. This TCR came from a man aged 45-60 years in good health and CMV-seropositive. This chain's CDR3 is CASSLFGDRASDTQYF. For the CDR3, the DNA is TGTGCCAGCAGCCTTTTTGGCGACAGGGCCTCAGATACGCAGTATTTT.